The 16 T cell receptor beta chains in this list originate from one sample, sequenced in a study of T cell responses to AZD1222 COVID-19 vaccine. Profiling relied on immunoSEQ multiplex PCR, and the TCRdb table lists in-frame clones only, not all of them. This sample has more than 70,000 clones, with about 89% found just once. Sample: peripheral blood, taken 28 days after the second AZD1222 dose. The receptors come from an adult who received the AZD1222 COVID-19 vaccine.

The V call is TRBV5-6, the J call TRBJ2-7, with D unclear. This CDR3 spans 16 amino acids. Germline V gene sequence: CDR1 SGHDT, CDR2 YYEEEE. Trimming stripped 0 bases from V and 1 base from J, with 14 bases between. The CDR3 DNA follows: TGTGCCAGCAGCTTGGTAGGGTGGCAGAAATCCTACGAGCAGTACTTC. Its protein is CASSLVGWQKSYEQYF.

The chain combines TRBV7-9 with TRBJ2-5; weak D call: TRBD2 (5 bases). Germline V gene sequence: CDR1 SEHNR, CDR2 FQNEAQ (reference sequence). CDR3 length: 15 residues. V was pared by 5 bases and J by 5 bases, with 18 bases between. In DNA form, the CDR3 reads TGTGCCAGCAGCCCGACAAGGCGGGTGCAGGAGACCCAGTACTTC. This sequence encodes CASSPTRRVQETQYF.

DNA of the CDR3: TGTGCCAGCTCTCAAGGGACAGGGAATGAAAAACTGTTTTTT. Protein: CASSQGTGNEKLFF. The chain joins TRBV18 to TRBJ1-4; 9 nucleotides match TRBD1. The CDR3 has 14 residues. Trimming at V came to 6 bases and at J to 5 bases, leaving 4 bases not matched to a gene. Germline assignment: CDR1 KGHSH and CDR2 LQKENI.

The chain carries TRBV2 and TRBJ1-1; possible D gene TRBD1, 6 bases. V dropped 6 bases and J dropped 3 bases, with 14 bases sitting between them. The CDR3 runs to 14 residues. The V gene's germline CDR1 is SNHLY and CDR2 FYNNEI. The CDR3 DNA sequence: TGTGCCAGCAGAGCTAACAGGGAGGACACTGAAGCTTTCTTT. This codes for CASRANREDTEAFF.

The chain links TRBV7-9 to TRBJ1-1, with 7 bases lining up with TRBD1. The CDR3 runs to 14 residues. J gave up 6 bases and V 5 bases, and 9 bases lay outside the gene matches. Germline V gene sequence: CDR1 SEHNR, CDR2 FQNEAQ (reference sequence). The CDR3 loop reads CASSTSGGRAEAFF. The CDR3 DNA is TGTGCCAGCAGCACCTCAGGGGGGAGGGCTGAAGCTTTCTTT.

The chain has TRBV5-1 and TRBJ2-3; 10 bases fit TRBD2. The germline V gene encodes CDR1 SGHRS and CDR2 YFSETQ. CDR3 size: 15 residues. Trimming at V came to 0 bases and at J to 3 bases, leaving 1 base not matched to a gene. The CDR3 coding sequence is TGCGCCAGCAGCTTGGGGACTAGCGGAACAGATACGCAGTATTTT. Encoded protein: CASSLGTSGTDTQYF. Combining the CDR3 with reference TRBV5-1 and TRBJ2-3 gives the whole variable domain KAGVTQTPRYLIKTRGQQVTLSCSPISGHRSVSWYQQTPGQGLQFLFEYFSETQRNKGNFPGRFSGRQFSNSRSEMNVSTLELGDSALYLCASSLGTSGTDTQYFGPGTRLTVL.

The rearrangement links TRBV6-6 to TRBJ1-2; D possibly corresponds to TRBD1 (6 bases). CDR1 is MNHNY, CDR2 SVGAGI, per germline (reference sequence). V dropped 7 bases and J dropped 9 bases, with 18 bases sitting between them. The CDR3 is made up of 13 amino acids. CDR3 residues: CASTHGTQGSYTF. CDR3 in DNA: TGTGCCAGCACCCACGGGACACAGGGTAGCTACACCTTC.

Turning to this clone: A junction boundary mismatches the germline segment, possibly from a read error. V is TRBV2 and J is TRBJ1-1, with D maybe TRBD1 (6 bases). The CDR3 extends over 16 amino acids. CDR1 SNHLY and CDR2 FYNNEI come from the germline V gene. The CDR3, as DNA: TGTGCCAGCAGTGAAGGAGGGGGGGCCGTGAAGACTGAAGCTTTCTTT. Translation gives CASSEGGGAVKTEAFF.

CDR3 sequence: CASSGGTGGLTEAFF. The CDR3 DNA is TGCGCCAGCAGCGGCGGGACAGGGGGACTCACTGAAGCTTTCTTT. The rearrangement links TRBV5-1 to TRBJ1-1; the match to TRBD1 covers 11 bases. V shed 4 bases, J shed 4 bases, and the junction held 6 bases outside the gene matches. Germline V gene sequence: CDR1 SGHRS, CDR2 YFSETQ. The CDR3 is 15 residues long.

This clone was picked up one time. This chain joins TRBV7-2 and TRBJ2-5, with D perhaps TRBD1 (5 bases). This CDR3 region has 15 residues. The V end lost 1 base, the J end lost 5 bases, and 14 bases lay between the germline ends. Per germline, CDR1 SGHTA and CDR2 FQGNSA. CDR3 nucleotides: TGTGCCAGCAGCTTAGGCTCAGGGTGGTTGGAGACCCAGTACTTC. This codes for CASSLGSGWLETQYF.

The CDR3 reads CASSPPGGQGGNEQFF. Written as DNA, the CDR3 is TGTGCCAGCTCACCACCGGGAGGGCAGGGGGGTAATGAGCAGTTCTTC. The chain couples TRBV18 to TRBJ2-1; D possibly uses TRBD1 or TRBD2 (7 bases each). Germline loops: CDR1 KGHSH, CDR2 LQKENI. Trimming left V 0 bases short and J 7 bases short, with 16 bases between. This CDR3 contains 16 residues.

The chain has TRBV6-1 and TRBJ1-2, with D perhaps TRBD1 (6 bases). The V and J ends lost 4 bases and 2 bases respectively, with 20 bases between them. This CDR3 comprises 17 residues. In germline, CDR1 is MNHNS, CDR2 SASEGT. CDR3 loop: CASSGNLVQGSNYGYTF. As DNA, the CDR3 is TGTGCCAGCAGTGGGAACCTCGTCCAGGGGTCCAACTATGGCTACACCTTC.

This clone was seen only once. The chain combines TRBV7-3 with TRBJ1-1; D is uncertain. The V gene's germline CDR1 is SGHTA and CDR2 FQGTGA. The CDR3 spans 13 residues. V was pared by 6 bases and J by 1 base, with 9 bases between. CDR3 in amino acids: CASSRDKNTEAFF. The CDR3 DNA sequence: TGTGCCAGCAGTCGCGACAAGAACACTGAAGCTTTCTTT. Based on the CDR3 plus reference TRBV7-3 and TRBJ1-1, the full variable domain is GAGVSQTPSNKVTEKGKYVELRCDPISGHTALYWYRQSLGQGPEFLIYFQGTGAADDSGLPNDRFFAVRPEGSVSTLKIQRTERGDSAVYLCASSRDKNTEAFFGQGTRLTVV.

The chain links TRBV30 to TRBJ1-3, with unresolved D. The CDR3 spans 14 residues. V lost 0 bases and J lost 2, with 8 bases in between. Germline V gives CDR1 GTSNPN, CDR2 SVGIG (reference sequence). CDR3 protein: CAWSVRAPGNTIYF. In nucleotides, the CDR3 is TGTGCCTGGAGTGTACGAGCTCCTGGAAACACCATATATTTT. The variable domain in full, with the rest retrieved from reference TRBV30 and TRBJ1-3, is SQTIHQWPATLVQPVGSPLSLECTVEGTSNPNLYWYRQAAGRGLQLLFYSVGIGQISSEVPQNLSASRPQDRQFILSSKKLLLSDSGFYLCAWSVRAPGNTIYFGEGSWLTVV.

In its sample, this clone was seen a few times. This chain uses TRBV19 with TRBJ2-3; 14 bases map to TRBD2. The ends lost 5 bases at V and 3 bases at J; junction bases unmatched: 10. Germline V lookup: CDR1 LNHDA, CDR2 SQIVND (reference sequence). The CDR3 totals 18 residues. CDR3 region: CASSPGTSGGRGTDTQYF. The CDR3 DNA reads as TGTGCCAGTAGTCCCGGGACTAGCGGGGGCCGGGGAACAGATACGCAGTATTTT.

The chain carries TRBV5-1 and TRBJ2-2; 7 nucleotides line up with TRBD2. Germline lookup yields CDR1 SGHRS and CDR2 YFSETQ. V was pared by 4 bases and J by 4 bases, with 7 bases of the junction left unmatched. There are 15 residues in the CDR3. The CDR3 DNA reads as TGCGCCAGCAGCAACGGGGGGAAAAGCACCGGGGAGCTGTTTTTT. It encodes CASSNGGKSTGELFF.